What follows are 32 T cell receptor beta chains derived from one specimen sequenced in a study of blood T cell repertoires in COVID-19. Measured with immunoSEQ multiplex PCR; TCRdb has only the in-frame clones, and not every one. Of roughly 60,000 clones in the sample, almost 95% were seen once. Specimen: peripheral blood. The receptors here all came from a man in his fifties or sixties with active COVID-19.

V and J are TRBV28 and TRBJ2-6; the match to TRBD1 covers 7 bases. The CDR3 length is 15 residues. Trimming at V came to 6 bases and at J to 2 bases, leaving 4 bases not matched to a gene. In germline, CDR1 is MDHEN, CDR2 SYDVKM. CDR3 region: CASRPTGAGANVLTF. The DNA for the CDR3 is TGTGCCAGCAGGCCTACAGGGGCTGGGGCCAACGTCCTGACTTTC. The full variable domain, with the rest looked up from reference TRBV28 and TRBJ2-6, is DVKVTQSSRYLVKRTGEKVFLECVQDMDHENMFWYRQDPGLGLRLIYFSYDVKMKEKGDIPEGYSVSREKKERFSLILESASTNQTSMYLCASRPTGAGANVLTFGAGSRLTVL.

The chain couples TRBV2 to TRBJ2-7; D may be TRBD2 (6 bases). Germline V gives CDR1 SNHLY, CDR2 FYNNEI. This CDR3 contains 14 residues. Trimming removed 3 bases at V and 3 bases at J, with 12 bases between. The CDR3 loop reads CASSEGGLVYEQYF. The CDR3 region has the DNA TGTGCCAGCAGTGAGGGGGGTTTGGTCTACGAGCAGTACTTC. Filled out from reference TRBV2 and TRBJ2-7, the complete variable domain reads EPEVTQTPSHQVTQMGQEVILRCVPISNHLYFYWYRQILGQKVEFLVSFYNNEISEKSEIFDDQFSVERPDGSNFTLKIRSTKLEDSAMYFCASSEGGLVYEQYFGPGTRLTVT.

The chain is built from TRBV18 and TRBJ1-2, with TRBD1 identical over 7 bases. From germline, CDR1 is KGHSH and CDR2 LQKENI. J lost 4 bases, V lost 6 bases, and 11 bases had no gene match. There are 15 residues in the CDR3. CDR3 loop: CASSMGQIPSYGYTF. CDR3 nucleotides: TGTGCCAGCTCGATGGGACAGATACCCTCCTATGGCTACACCTTC.

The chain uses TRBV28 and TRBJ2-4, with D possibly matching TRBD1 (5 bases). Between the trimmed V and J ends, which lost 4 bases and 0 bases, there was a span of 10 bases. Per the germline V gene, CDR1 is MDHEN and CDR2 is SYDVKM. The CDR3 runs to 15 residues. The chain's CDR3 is CASSWADIAKNIQYF. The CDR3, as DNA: TGTGCCAGCAGTTGGGCGGACATAGCCAAAAACATTCAGTACTTC. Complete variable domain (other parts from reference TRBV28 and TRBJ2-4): DVKVTQSSRYLVKRTGEKVFLECVQDMDHENMFWYRQDPGLGLRLIYFSYDVKMKEKGDIPEGYSVSREKKERFSLILESASTNQTSMYLCASSWADIAKNIQYFGAGTRLSVL.

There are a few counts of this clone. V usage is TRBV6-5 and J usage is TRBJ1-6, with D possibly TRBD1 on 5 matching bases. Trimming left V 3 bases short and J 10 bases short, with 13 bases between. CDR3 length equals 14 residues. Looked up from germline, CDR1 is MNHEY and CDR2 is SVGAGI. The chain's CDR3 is CASSYLQGSSPLHF. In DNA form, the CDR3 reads TGTGCCAGCAGTTATTTGCAGGGCTCATCACCCCTCCACTTT.

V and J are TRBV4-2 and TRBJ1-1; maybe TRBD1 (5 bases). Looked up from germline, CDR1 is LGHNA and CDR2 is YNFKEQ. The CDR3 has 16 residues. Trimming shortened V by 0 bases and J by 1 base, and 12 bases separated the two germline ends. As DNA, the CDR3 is TGTGCCAGCAGCCAAGATCCCACAGGCTGGAACACTGAAGCTTTCTTT. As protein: CASSQDPTGWNTEAFF.

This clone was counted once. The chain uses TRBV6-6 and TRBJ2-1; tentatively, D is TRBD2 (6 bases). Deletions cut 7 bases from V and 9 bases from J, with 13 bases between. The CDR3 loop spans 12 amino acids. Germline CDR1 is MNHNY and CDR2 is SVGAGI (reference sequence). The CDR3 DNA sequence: TGTGCCAGCAAGCCGGAGGGGAGTGAGCAGTTCTTC. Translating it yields CASKPEGSEQFF.

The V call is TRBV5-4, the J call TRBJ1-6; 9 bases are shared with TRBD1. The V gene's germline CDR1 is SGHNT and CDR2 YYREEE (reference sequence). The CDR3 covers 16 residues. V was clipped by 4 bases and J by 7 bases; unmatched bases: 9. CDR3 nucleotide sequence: TGTGCCAGCAGCCCGAACCCGGGACAGGGAAATTCACCCCTCCACTTT. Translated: CASSPNPGQGNSPLHF.

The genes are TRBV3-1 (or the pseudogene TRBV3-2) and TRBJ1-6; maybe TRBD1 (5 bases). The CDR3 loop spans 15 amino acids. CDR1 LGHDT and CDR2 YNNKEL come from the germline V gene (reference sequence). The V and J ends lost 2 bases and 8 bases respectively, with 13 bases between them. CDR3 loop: CASSQRQKWDSPLHF. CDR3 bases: TGTGCCAGCAGCCAAAGACAGAAGTGGGATTCACCCCTCCACTTT.

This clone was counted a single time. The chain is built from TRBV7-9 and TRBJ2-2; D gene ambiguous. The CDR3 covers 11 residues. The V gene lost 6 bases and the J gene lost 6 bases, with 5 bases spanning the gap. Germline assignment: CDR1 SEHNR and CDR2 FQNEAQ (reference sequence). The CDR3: CASSLSGELFF. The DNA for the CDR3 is TGTGCCAGCAGTCTTTCCGGGGAGCTGTTTTTT.

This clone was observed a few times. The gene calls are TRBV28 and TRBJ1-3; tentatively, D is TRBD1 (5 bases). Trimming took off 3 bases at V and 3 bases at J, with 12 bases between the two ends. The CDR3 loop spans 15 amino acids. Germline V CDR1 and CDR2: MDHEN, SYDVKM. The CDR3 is CASSFGRASGNTIYF. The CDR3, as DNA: TGTGCCAGCAGTTTTGGCAGGGCTAGTGGAAACACCATATATTTT. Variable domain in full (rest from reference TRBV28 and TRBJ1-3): DVKVTQSSRYLVKRTGEKVFLECVQDMDHENMFWYRQDPGLGLRLIYFSYDVKMKEKGDIPEGYSVSREKKERFSLILESASTNQTSMYLCASSFGRASGNTIYFGEGSWLTVV.

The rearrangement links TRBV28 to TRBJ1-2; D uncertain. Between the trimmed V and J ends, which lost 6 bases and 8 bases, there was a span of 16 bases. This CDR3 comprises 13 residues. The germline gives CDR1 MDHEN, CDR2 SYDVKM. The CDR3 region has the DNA TGTGCCAGCAGATCCCAAGCACCTACCGGCTACACCTTC. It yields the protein CASRSQAPTGYTF.

CDR3 nucleotides: TGCGCCAGCATGGCCCTCCCAAATCCTTACAATGAGCAGTTCTTC. Its protein product is CASMALPNPYNEQFF. The chain links TRBV5-1 to TRBJ2-1; D not resolved. CDR1 is SGHRS, CDR2 YFSETQ, per germline. The germline V and J ends were trimmed by 6 bases and 4 bases, with 17 bases remaining between them. The CDR3 loop spans 15 amino acids. Supplemented by reference TRBV5-1 and TRBJ2-1, the full variable domain reads KAGVTQTPRYLIKTRGQQVTLSCSPISGHRSVSWYQQTPGQGLQFLFEYFSETQRNKGNFPGRFSGRQFSNSRSEMNVSTLELGDSALYLCASMALPNPYNEQFFGPGTRLTVL.

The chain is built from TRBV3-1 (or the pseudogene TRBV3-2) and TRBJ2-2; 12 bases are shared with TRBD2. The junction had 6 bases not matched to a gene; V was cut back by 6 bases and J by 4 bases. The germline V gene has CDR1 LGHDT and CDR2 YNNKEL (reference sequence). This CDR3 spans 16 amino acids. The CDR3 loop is CASSRLAGVRTGELFF. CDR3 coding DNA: TGTGCCAGCAGTAGACTAGCGGGAGTTCGCACCGGGGAGCTGTTTTTT.

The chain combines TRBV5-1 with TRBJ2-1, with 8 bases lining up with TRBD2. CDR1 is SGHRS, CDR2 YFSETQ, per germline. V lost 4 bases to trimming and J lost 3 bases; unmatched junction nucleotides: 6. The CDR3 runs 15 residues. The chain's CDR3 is CASSQSGSGYNEQFF. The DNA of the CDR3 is TGCGCCAGCAGCCAAAGCGGGAGCGGCTACAATGAGCAGTTCTTC.

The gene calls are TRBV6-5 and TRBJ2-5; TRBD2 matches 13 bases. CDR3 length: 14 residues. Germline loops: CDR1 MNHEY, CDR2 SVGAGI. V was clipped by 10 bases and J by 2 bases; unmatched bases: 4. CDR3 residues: CAISGLAGQETQYF. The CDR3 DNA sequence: TGTGCCATCTCGGGACTAGCGGGGCAAGAGACCCAGTACTTC.

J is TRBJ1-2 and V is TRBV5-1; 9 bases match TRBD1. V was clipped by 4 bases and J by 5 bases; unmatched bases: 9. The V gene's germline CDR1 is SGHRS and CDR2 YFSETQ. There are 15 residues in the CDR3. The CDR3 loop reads CASSPPGQGRYGYTF. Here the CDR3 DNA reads TGCGCCAGCAGCCCTCCGGGACAGGGTAGATATGGCTACACCTTC. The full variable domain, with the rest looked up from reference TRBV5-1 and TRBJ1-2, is KAGVTQTPRYLIKTRGQQVTLSCSPISGHRSVSWYQQTPGQGLQFLFEYFSETQRNKGNFPGRFSGRQFSNSRSEMNVSTLELGDSALYLCASSPPGQGRYGYTFGSGTRLTVV.

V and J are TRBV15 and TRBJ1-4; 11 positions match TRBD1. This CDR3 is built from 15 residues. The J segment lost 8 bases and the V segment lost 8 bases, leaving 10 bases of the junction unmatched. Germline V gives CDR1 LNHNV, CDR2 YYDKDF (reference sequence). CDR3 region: CATSWTGGSREKLFF. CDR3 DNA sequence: TGTGCCACCTCCTGGACAGGGGGCTCGCGGGAAAAACTGTTTTTT.

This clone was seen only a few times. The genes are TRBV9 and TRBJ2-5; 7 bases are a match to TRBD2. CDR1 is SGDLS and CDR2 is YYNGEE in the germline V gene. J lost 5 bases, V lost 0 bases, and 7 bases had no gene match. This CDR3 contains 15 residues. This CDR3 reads CASSVDPLAAETQYF. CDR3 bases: TGTGCCAGCAGCGTAGACCCGCTAGCGGCTGAGACCCAGTACTTC.

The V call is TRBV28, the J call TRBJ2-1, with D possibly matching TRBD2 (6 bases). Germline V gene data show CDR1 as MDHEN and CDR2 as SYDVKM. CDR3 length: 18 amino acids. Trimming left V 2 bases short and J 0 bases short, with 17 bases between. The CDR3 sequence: CASSLGGTRQSSYNEQFF. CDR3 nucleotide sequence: TGTGCCAGCAGTTTAGGAGGGACGAGACAAAGCTCCTACAATGAGCAGTTCTTC. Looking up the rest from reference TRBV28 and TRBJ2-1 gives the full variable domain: DVKVTQSSRYLVKRTGEKVFLECVQDMDHENMFWYRQDPGLGLRLIYFSYDVKMKEKGDIPEGYSVSREKKERFSLILESASTNQTSMYLCASSLGGTRQSSYNEQFFGPGTRLTVL.

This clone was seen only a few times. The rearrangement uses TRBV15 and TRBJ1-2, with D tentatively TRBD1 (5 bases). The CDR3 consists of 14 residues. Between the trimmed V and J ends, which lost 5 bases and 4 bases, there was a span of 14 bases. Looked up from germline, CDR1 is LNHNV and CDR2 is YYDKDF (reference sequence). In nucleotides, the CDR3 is TGTGCCACCAGCTGGGGGGGAGAGGGCTATGGCTACACCTTC. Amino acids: CATSWGGEGYGYTF. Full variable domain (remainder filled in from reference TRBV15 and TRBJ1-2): DAMVIQNPRYQVTQFGKPVTLSCSQTLNHNVMYWYQQKSSQAPKLLFHYYDKDFNNEADTPDNFQSRRPNTSFCFLDIRSPGLGDTAMYLCATSWGGEGYGYTFGSGTRLTVV.

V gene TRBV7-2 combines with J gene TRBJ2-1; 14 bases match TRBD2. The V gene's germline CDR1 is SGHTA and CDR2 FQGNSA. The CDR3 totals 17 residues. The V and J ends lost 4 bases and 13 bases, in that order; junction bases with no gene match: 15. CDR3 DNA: TGTGCCAGCAGCTCTTCCCGACTAGCGGGGGGGGTTGGTGAACAGTTCTTC. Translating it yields CASSSSRLAGGVGEQFF.

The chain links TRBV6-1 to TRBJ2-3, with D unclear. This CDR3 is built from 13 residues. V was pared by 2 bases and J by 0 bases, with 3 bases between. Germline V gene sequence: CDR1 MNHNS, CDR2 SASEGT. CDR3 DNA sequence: TGTGCCAGCAGTGAACAGAGCACAGATACGCAGTATTTT. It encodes CASSEQSTDTQYF.

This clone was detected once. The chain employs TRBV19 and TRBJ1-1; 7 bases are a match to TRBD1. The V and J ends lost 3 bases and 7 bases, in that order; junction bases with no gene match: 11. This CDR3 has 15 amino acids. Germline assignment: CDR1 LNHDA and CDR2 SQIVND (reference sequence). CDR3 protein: CASSIWARDSLEAFF. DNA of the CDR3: TGTGCCAGTAGTATTTGGGCCCGGGACAGCCTTGAAGCTTTCTTT.

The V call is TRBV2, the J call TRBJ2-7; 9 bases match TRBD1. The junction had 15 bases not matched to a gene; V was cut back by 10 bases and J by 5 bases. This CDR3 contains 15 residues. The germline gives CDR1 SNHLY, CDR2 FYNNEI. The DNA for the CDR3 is TGTGCCACCGGACAAAAGGGACAGGGTTTCGACGAGCAGTACTTC. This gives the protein CATGQKGQGFDEQYF.

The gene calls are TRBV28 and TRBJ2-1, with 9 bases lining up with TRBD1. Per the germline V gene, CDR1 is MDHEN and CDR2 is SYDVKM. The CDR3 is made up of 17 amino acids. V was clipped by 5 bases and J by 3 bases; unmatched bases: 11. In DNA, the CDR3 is TGTGCCAGCAGTGCCCACAGGGGGCGCGGCCTCTACAATGAGCAGTTCTTC. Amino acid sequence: CASSAHRGRGLYNEQFF.

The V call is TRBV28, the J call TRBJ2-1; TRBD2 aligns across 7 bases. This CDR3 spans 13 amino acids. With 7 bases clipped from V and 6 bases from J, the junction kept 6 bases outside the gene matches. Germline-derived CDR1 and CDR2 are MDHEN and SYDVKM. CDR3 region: CASTPSGRNEQFF. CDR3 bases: TGTGCCAGCACCCCTAGCGGTCGCAATGAGCAGTTCTTC.

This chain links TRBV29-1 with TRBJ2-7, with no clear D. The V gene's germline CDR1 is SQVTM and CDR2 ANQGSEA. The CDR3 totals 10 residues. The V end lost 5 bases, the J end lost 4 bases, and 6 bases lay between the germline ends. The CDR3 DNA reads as TGCAGCGTTCACGGTTACGAGCAGTACTTC. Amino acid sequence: CSVHGYEQYF.

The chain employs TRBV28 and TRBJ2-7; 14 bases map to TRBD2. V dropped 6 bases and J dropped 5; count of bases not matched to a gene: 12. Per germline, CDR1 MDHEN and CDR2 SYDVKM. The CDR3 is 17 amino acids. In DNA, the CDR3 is TGTGCCAGCAGGCCATCTAGGACTAGCGGGAGGATTAACGAGCAGTACTTC. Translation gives CASRPSRTSGRINEQYF.

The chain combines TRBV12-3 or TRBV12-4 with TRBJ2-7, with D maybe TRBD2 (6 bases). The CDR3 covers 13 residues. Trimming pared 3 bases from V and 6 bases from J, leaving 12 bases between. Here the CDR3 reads CASSFRDSLEQYF. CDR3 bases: TGTGCCAGCAGTTTTCGGGACTCCCTCGAGCAGTACTTC.

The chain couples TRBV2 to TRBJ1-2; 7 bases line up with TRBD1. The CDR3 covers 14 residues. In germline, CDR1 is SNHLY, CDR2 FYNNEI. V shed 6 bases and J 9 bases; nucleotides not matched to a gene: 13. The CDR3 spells CASRPDRTSASYTF. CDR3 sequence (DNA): TGTGCCAGCAGACCGGACAGGACGTCCGCGAGCTACACCTTC. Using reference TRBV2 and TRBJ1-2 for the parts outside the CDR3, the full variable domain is EPEVTQTPSHQVTQMGQEVILRCVPISNHLYFYWYRQILGQKVEFLVSFYNNEISEKSEIFDDQFSVERPDGSNFTLKIRSTKLEDSAMYFCASRPDRTSASYTFGSGTRLTVV.

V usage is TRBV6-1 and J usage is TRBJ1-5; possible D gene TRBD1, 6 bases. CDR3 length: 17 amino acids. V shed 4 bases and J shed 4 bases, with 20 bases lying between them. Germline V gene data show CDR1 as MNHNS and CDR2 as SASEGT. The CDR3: CASSANVEGQINQPQHF. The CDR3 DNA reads TGTGCCAGCAGTGCAAACGTCGAAGGACAGATTAATCAGCCCCAGCATTTT.